These 24 T cell receptor beta chains were sequenced from one sample in a study of response to subunit inactivated influenza vaccine. One entry per CDR3 protein, called by TCRdb with MiXCR from the RT-PCR reads. The profile covers 450,000 to 700,000 distinct CDR3 sequences, with 14% appearing a single time and 8.5% to 14% taken by the ten largest. The material sequenced was PBMCs from blood, taken 12 days after vaccination. These receptors all come from a man aged 45-65 years who received an inactivated influenza vaccine.

This clonotype showed up just a few times. The chain employs TRBV29-1 and TRBJ2-5; tentatively, D is TRBD1 (6 bases). The V gene lost 3 bases and the J gene lost 1 base, with 9 bases spanning the gap. The germline V gene encodes CDR1 SQVTM and CDR2 ANQGSEA. This CDR3 region has 13 residues. Written as DNA, the CDR3 is TGCAGCGTTGACGGGACACCCCAAGAGACCCAGTACTTC. It is translated as CSVDGTPQETQYF.

This clonotype appeared many times. At one end the junction does not follow the germline gene, possibly because of a read error. The J gene is TRBJ2-3, the V gene TRBV7-2, with 11 positions matching TRBD2. The CDR3 is made up of 14 amino acids. The germline V gene has CDR1 SGHTA and CDR2 FQGNSA. CDR3 sequence reads: CASSIAGGRDTQYF. CDR3 nucleotides: TGTGCCAGCAGCATAGCGGGAGGGCGGGATACGCAGTATTTT.

The rearrangement uses TRBV10-3 and TRBJ1-1; D gene ambiguous. Trimming stripped 5 bases from V and 5 bases from J, with 6 bases between. The germline V gene encodes CDR1 ENHRY and CDR2 SYGVKD. CDR3 length: 11 amino acids. DNA of the CDR3: TGTGCCATCAGTTCTTGGACTGAAGCTTTCTTT. Amino acids: CAISSWTEAFF.

This chain uses TRBV5-1 with TRBJ2-1; D not resolved. Germline CDR1 is SGHRS and CDR2 is YFSETQ. V was trimmed by 3 bases and J by 0 bases, leaving 13 bases between them. CDR3 length: 16 residues. The CDR3 DNA sequence: TGCGCCAGCAGCTCGCCCTCGTTTAGCTCCTACAATGAGCAGTTCTTC. Its translation is CASSSPSFSSYNEQFF.

This clonotype came up a few times. The chain combines TRBV4-1 with TRBJ2-7; 8 bases fit TRBD2. There are 15 residues in the CDR3. V lost 1 base to trimming and J lost 4 bases; unmatched junction nucleotides: 6. From germline, CDR1 is MGHRA and CDR2 YSYEKL. The CDR3 here is CASSQVIAGSYEQYF. The CDR3 nucleotides are TGCGCCAGCAGCCAAGTTATAGCGGGATCGTACGAGCAGTACTTC.

The chain links TRBV12-3 or TRBV12-4 to TRBJ1-1, with D possibly TRBD1 on 5 matching bases. The CDR3 has 16 amino acids. V shed 6 bases and J shed 6 bases, with 23 bases lying between them. CDR3 residues: CASRPLWLRGRAEAFF. The CDR3 coding sequence is TGTGCCAGCAGGCCTCTTTGGCTCCGGGGCCGAGCTGAAGCTTTCTTT.

The chain couples TRBV29-1 to TRBJ2-7; no reliable D call. V gave up 2 bases and J gave up 6 bases, with 11 bases separating them. Looked up from germline, CDR1 is SQVTM and CDR2 is ANQGSEA. CDR3 length equals 12 residues. The CDR3: CSVEKTVSEQYF. DNA of the CDR3: TGCAGCGTTGAAAAGACCGTCTCCGAGCAGTACTTC.

This clonotype occurred a few times. V and J are TRBV20-1 and TRBJ2-7, with TRBD1 matching 10 bases. Per the germline V gene, CDR1 is DFQATT and CDR2 is SNEGSKA (reference sequence). This CDR3 spans 14 amino acids. The J segment lost 6 bases and the V segment lost 2 bases, leaving 7 bases of the junction unmatched. The CDR3: CSARLGTGVGEQYF. Here the CDR3 DNA reads TGCAGTGCTAGACTCGGGACAGGGGTGGGCGAGCAGTACTTC.

The chain joins TRBV28 to TRBJ2-5, with unresolved D. The CDR3 has 12 amino acids. Trimming removed 2 bases from V and 9 bases from J, with 10 bases in between. Germline CDR1 is MDHEN and CDR2 is SYDVKM. CDR3 sequence reads: CASSLKARAQYF. CDR3 in DNA: TGTGCCAGCAGTTTAAAGGCCCGCGCCCAGTACTTC.

There are a few counts of this clonotype. The chain uses TRBV6-1 and TRBJ2-7; 7 nucleotides line up with TRBD1. The V and J ends lost 4 bases and 1 base, in that order; junction bases with no gene match: 4. CDR1 is MNHNS and CDR2 is SASEGT in the germline V gene. There are 14 residues in the CDR3. In nucleotides, the CDR3 is TGTGCCAGCAGTGGCCAGGGACAGTCCTACGAGCAGTACTTC. Its protein product is CASSGQGQSYEQYF.

The sample holds many counts of this clonotype. The rearrangement joins TRBV2 to TRBJ2-1; D remains unclear. The CDR3 extends over 14 amino acids. V shed 7 bases and J shed 0 bases, with 10 bases lying between them. The germline V gene encodes CDR1 SNHLY and CDR2 FYNNEI. The CDR3 is CASKGYGSYNEQFF. CDR3 sequence (DNA): TGTGCCAGCAAAGGTTACGGCTCCTACAATGAGCAGTTCTTC.

The sample holds a few counts of this clonotype. The chain combines TRBV7-2 with TRBJ2-7, with 7 bases aligning to TRBD2. V lost 2 bases and J lost 4; bases outside the gene matches: 2. The CDR3 consists of 13 residues. Germline lookup yields CDR1 SGHTA and CDR2 FQGNSA. The chain's CDR3 is CASSLPSGYEQYF. The DNA for the CDR3 is TGTGCCAGCAGCTTACCTAGCGGATACGAGCAGTACTTC.

This clonotype was seen only a few times. The V and J genes are TRBV7-9 and TRBJ2-5, with unresolved D. V shed 5 bases and J shed 5 bases, with 15 bases lying between them. The germline gives CDR1 SEHNR, CDR2 FQNEAQ (reference sequence). CDR3 size: 14 residues. CDR3 protein: CASSPSPMYETQYF. The CDR3 bases are TGTGCCAGCAGCCCCTCACCCATGTACGAGACCCAGTACTTC.

This clonotype was counted a few times. This chain connects TRBV5-1 to TRBJ1-1; D call uncertain. This CDR3 region has 15 residues. The germline V gene encodes CDR1 SGHRS and CDR2 YFSETQ. Between the trimmed V and J ends, which lost 4 bases and 0 bases, there was a span of 13 bases. The CDR3 loop is CASSIQAGMNTEAFF. In DNA, the CDR3 is TGCGCCAGCAGCATCCAGGCTGGTATGAACACTGAAGCTTTCTTT.

This clonotype was seen many times. This chain joins TRBV4-1 and TRBJ2-7; TRBD1 might be the D (6 bases). The CDR3 has 16 amino acids. Trimming cost V 0 bases and J 3 bases, with 15 bases left between them. Germline V gene lookup returns CDR1 MGHRA and CDR2 YSYEKL. DNA of the CDR3: TGCGCCAGCAGCCAAGATCCGGGGACAAGGAGCTACGAGCAGTACTTC. It translates to CASSQDPGTRSYEQYF.

This clonotype was picked up many times. CDR3 protein: CASSQAGTSFDNEQFF. DNA for the CDR3: TGCGCCAGCAGCCAAGCCGGGACTAGCTTTGACAATGAGCAGTTCTTC. This rearrangement joins TRBV4-1 to TRBJ2-1, with TRBD2 matching 9 bases. The CDR3 loop spans 16 amino acids. Germline-derived CDR1 and CDR2 are MGHRA and YSYEKL. V lost 1 base and J lost 5; bases outside the gene matches: 6.

V usage is TRBV7-6 and J usage is TRBJ2-5, with TRBD2 matching over 8 bases. This CDR3 has 17 residues. Germline values: CDR1 SGHVS, CDR2 FNYEAQ. V lost 0 bases, J lost 7 bases, and 13 bases stayed unmatched. The DNA for the CDR3 is TGTGCCAGCAGCTTAGCGTCCGGCGGGGGGTCCCTTTGGACCCAGTACTTC. It specifies CASSLASGGGSLWTQYF.

V usage is TRBV12-3 or TRBV12-4 and J usage is TRBJ1-3; 7 bases align to TRBD1. The CDR3 has 16 residues. Trimming took 5 bases from V and 0 from J; bases not matched to a gene: 7. Here the CDR3 DNA reads TGTGCCAGCAGTCAGGGACAGCCCTACTCTGGAAACACCATATATTTT. Its protein product is CASSQGQPYSGNTIYF.

This clonotype has a handful of counts. CDR3 sequence (DNA): TGCGCCAGCAGTGACGACTACTCCTACAATGAGCAGTTCTTC. Protein sequence: CASSDDYSYNEQFF. This chain joins TRBV10-2 and TRBJ2-1; D might be TRBD2 (5 bases). Germline V gene sequence: CDR1 WSHSY, CDR2 SAAADI. The V and J ends lost 3 bases and 0 bases respectively, with 6 bases between them. This CDR3 spans 14 amino acids.

This clonotype was counted between two and nine times. CDR3 sequence (DNA): TGTGCCAGCAGGGAGGACAGTCTCATGAACACTGAAGCTTTCTTT. Amino acid sequence: CASREDSLMNTEAFF. The genes are TRBV6-1 and TRBJ1-1; possible D gene TRBD1, 6 bases. V was cut by 6 bases and J by 0 bases, with 14 bases left in between. The germline V gene encodes CDR1 MNHNS and CDR2 SASEGT. The length of the CDR3 is 15 residues.

This clonotype turned up a few times. The chain carries TRBV4-2 and TRBJ2-7; D perhaps matches TRBD2 (5 bases). From germline, CDR1 is LGHNA and CDR2 YNFKEQ. V lost 0 bases and J 3 bases, leaving 12 bases between the germline ends. The CDR3 loop spans 15 amino acids. The CDR3 DNA is TGTGCCAGCAGCCAAGATCGAGGGAGTGGCTACGAGCAGTACTTC. Translated: CASSQDRGSGYEQYF.

This clonotype has just a few counts. The chain links TRBV12-3 or TRBV12-4 to TRBJ2-1; 12 bases line up with TRBD1. The CDR3 totals 16 residues. V was clipped by 4 bases and J by 4 bases; unmatched bases: 5. Here the CDR3 DNA reads TGTGCCAGCAGTTACTCGGGACAGGGGGCTTACAATGAGCAGTTCTTC. Translating gives CASSYSGQGAYNEQFF.

The chain is built from TRBV27 and TRBJ2-5, with D maybe TRBD1 (6 bases). Germline V gene sequence: CDR1 MNHEY, CDR2 SMNVEV (reference sequence). V was shortened by 4 bases and J by 4 bases, with 13 bases between the two germline ends. The CDR3 length is 14 residues. The CDR3 DNA follows: TGTGCCAGCAGTTCCCTGGGGGCGGGAGAGACCCAGTACTTC. Protein sequence: CASSSLGAGETQYF.

This clonotype was picked up many times. The CDR3 spells CASSALAGGVYNEQFF. In nucleotides, the CDR3 is TGTGCCAGCAGTGCGCTAGCGGGGGGGGTGTACAATGAGCAGTTCTTC. The rearrangement links TRBV2 to TRBJ2-1; 12 bases fit TRBD2. V was clipped by 4 bases and J by 4 bases; unmatched bases: 5. The length of the CDR3 is 16 residues. Germline CDR1 SNHLY, CDR2 FYNNEI.